This T cell receptor (beta chain) came from a study of shared clonotypes between healthy human individuals. Notes on the study in general: Around 5% of naive CD4 clonotypes were shared across several donors. The study generally estimated greater richness for naive than memory subsets. The researchers took only blood, and tissue repertoires probably look different.

Naive CD8 cells lacked CD45RO, underwent positive selection for CCR7 and left out terminally differentiated effector memory CD45RA+ cells. There were only Caucasian adults among the donors, and all lived in Nashville, Tennessee. Assay: immunoSEQ multiplex PCR; the TCRdb copy retains only in-frame clones and omits some. The sample lists about 820,000 clones, 80% to 95% occurring once. On this clone: Its antigen is not known. The junction shows a germline mismatch at one end, possibly a read error.

Sequenced sample: naive CD8+ T cells sorted from blood. The TCR originated in a man between 25 and 39 years old in good health.

CDR3 protein: CASSPTSGTDNEQFF. CDR3 bases: TGTGCTAGCAGCCCAACTAGCGGGACGGACAATGAGCAGTTCTTC. V is TRBV7-7 and J is TRBJ2-1, with 10 bases aligning to TRBD2. The CDR3 runs 15 residues. CDR1 and CDR2 (germline): SSHAT, FNYEAQ (reference sequence).